This T cell receptor beta chain was profiled in a study of cytomegalovirus exposure and HLA in healthy donors. The overall study: An early release of data contained about 85 million unique TCRs, which came from HLA-typed donors. Notes on the study in general: Across HLA loci, a later analysis found differing TCR association rates, with DRB1 most and HLA-C fewest. Several V segments, TRBV6-2 and TRBV6-3 among them, could not be told apart and were dropped. When analyzed later, a missense DCLRE1C variant was found to be linked to TCR beta V- and J-gene trimming.

PCR primers comprised 60 Vbeta and 13 Jbeta primers. Repertoires were generated with immunoSEQ multiplex PCR, while TCRdb's copy carries only in-frame clones and drops some. The sample yields 150,000 to 200,000 clones, around 82% seen once. The V and J ends lost 0 bases and 6 bases, in that order; junction bases with no gene match: 8. CDR3 size: 16 residues. Per germline, CDR1 SGDLS and CDR2 YYNGEE. Turning to this clone: The antigen remains undetermined.

The chain employs TRBV9 and TRBJ2-1, with TRBD2 matching over 8 bases. The TCR originated in a boy between 10 and 17 years old in good health and CMV-seronegative. The specimen sequenced was PBMCs. Here the CDR3 DNA reads TGTGCCAGCAGCGTAGCGACGGGGGGGGCATCCAATGAGCAGTTCTTC. Its protein is CASSVATGGASNEQFF.